This T cell receptor beta chain was captured by sequencing in a study of human T cells and chemical hapten exposure. Across the whole study: During the approximately 25-week study period, patients had diphenylcyclopropenone applied to the scalp every week.

The ends lost 0 bases at V and 6 bases at J; junction bases unmatched: 14. CDR1 is LGHNA and CDR2 is YSLEER in the germline V gene. The CDR3 has 20 residues. The library tagged each cDNA molecule with unique molecular identifiers. TCRdb recomputed calls from the RACE reads with MiXCR, one row per CDR3 protein. The table includes roughly 200,000 distinct CDR3 sequences, roughly a quarter detected once. Time point specified: patch test 3, about 24 weeks after DPC sensitization. Treatment in this sample: therapeutic diphenylcyclopropenone sensitization with weekly scalp DPC. V usage is TRBV4-3 and J usage is TRBJ2-2, with 12 bases fitting TRBD2. The receptor was isolated from a woman in her 40s with alopecia areata. Some clones in this sample may be carry-over from other donors' samples. The source material was whole blood, sampled in connection with sensitization to the hapten diphenylcyclopropenone (DPC). The CDR3 protein is CASSQDLLTSGRLFPGELFF. The CDR3 coding sequence is TGCGCCAGCAGCCAAGATCTTTTAACTAGCGGGAGGCTCTTTCCCGGGGAGCTGTTTTTT.